Listed below are T cell receptor beta chains from one sample, sequenced in a study of blood T cell repertoires in COVID-19. TCRdb keeps only in-frame clones here, not all; method: immunoSEQ multiplex PCR. This sample carries 140,000 to 150,000 clones, about 88% of them seen once, and the ten largest clones take about 2.5%. Sequencing input: peripheral blood. All receptors derive from a human donor with COVID-19, enrolled during active disease. The donor label of this sample is uncertain. Both conserved end residues are part of each CDR3. A D gene is named only where the DNA matches it firmly. For some rows the clone size is stated as once, few or many, or as a class when expanded; others skip it.

V gene	clone size	CDR3 length	D gene	CDR3 protein
TRBV11-2	NA	16	TRBD2	CASSSRLAGETGELFF
TRBV4-1	NA	14	NA	CASSPETGNTEAFF
TRBV5-6	NA	12	TRBD1	CASSGTGYGYTF
TRBV21-1	NA	9	NA	CACQNEQFF
TRBV7-3	NA	16	NA	CASSAGQGVDTGELFF
TRBV7-9	NA	15	NA	CASSLGGGDGQPQHF
TRBV5-1	once	16	TRBD2	CASGTSGTAGEDEQFF
TRBV18	NA	13	NA	CASSPGHHNEQFF
TRBV5-1	NA	14	TRBD1	CASSRVGQVNEQYF
TRBV5-1	NA	14	TRBD2	CASFGAGPQETQYF
TRBV6-5	NA	10	NA	CASGVYEQYF
TRBV5-1	NA	15	TRBD1	CASSLSGTGQVTQYF
TRBV7-3	NA	14	NA	CASSLDENHYGYTF
TRBV11-2	NA	11	NA	CASSFGETQYF
TRBV18	once	12	NA	CASSTPGGGLHF
TRBV12-5	NA	17	TRBD2	CASGQTSGGPRRGELFF
TRBV19	NA	14	TRBD1	CASTAGQEGEKLFF
TRBV19	once	15	NA	CASSLQAGAQETQYF
TRBV25-1	NA	15	NA	CASRNRDFYTDTQYF
TRBV7-8	NA	14	TRBD2	CASSLGLAGGEQYF
TRBV15	NA	15	TRBD1	CATSRDQGANYGYTF
TRBV11-3	NA	13	NA	CASSHALRDTQYF
TRBV18	few	15	TRBD1	CASSAQGTHSYEQYF
TRBV29-1	NA	13	NA	CSVEGQMNTEAFF
TRBV19	NA	16	NA	CASSRGGSAWSYGYTF
TRBV5-1	NA	17	NA	CASSPGTTNLGDYGYTF
TRBV19	NA	13	TRBD1	CASMGQGAFEAFF
TRBV10-1	NA	13	NA	CASSLGGGQPQHF
TRBV28	NA	13	NA	CAIGGASNEKLFF
TRBV5-1	NA	13	TRBD1	CASSQGQGEGYTF
TRBV19	NA	15	NA	CASSKGSIGGTEAFF
TRBV27	NA	14	NA	CASSRLGANYGYTF
TRBV19	NA	14	NA	CASSLDSGNQPQHF
TRBV5-1	few	17	TRBD1	CASRTGTGLSGTYEQYF
TRBV3-1/TRBV3-2	NA	15	NA	CASSHQWGGDTEAFF
TRBV28	NA	17	TRBD1	CASSPTGGTIAGQPQHF
TRBV24-1	NA	13	NA	CATSEASQETQYF
TRBV5-1	few	15	NA	CARSIEPLGTDTQYF
TRBV6-2/TRBV6-3	NA	16	TRBD2	CASSYSILAEYNEQFF
TRBV6-5	NA	12	TRBD1	CASRQGNTEAFF
TRBV7-3	NA	15	TRBD1	CASSPAGTGDYEQYF
TRBV6-5	NA	13	NA	CASSYRRNTEAFF
TRBV11-3	NA	14	TRBD1	CASSRQGGTDTQYF
TRBV5-1	NA	16	TRBD1	CASSYETGMASGEQYF
TRBV25-1	NA	14	NA	CASSGGGFNEKLFF
TRBV5-6	NA	14	NA	CASRTGTGAYEQYF
TRBV29-1	NA	15	TRBD1	CSVMTGGAGNQPQHF
TRBV11-1	NA	15	NA	CASSAQGLTNEKLFF
TRBV4-1	NA	16	TRBD1	CASSTRTGREGNTIYF
TRBV7-2	NA	14	NA	CASSPEGFPDTQYF
TRBV11-2	NA	15	TRBD1	CASSVNRGYTDTQYF
TRBV5-8	NA	14	TRBD2	CASSSLAGQETQYF
TRBV15	NA	14	TRBD1	CATSTRTGSGEQYF